The present T cell receptor (beta chain) was sequenced within a study of T cells in tumors after PD-1 blockade. Study-wide background: Daily vismodegib 150 mg continued in a subset of anti-PD-1-treated patients.

TCRdb keeps only in-frame clones here, not all; method: immunoSEQ multiplex PCR. Of 10,000 to 15,000 clones in the sample, roughly three fifths were seen once. The V segment lost 0 bases and the J segment 6 bases; nucleotides outside the gene matches: 9. This CDR3 has 16 residues. The germline V gene encodes CDR1 LGHNA and CDR2 YSLEER. The specimen was tumor tissue, collected before anti-PD-1 treatment. The receptor's source is a human donor with cutaneous squamous cell carcinoma. J is TRBJ2-5 and V is TRBV4-3, with 8 bases aligning to TRBD2. The CDR3 DNA reads TGCGCCAGCAGCCAAGAGGTAGCGGGGCGGAGGAAGACCCAGTACTTC. Translation gives CASSQEVAGRRKTQYF.